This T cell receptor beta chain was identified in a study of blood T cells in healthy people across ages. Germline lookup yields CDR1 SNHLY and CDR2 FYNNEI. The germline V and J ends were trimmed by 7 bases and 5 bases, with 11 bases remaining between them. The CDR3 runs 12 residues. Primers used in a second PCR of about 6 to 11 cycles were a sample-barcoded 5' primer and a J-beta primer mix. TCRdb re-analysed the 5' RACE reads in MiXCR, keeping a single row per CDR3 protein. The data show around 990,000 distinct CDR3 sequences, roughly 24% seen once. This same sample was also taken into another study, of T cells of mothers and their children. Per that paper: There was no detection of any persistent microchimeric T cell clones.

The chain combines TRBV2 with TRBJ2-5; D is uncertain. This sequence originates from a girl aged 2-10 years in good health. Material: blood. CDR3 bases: TGTGCCAGCATCTTAGCTTTGGAGACCCAGTACTTC. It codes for CASILALETQYF.